What follows are 9 T cell receptor beta chains derived from one specimen sequenced in a study of CD8 T cells in Susac syndrome. RNA, at roughly 0.45 to 1 ug, was reverse transcribed with random hexamers. TCRdb reprocessed the immunoSEQ multiplex PCR reads via MiXCR and lists one record per CDR3 protein. The table lists a few hundred thousand distinct CDR3 sequences, roughly nine tenths of them singletons. Sequencing used CD8+ T cells from PBMCs. Source of these receptors: a human donor with multiple sclerosis.

The genes are TRBV6-5 and TRBJ2-7; D may match TRBD1 or TRBD2 (7 bases each). Germline CDR1 and CDR2: MNHEY and SVGAGI. V shed 4 bases and J shed 2 bases, with 18 bases lying between them. The CDR3 extends over 16 amino acids. CDR3 nucleotides: TGTGCCAGCAGTTCAACCAGGGGGGGTGGTACCTACGAGCAGTACTTC. Residues: CASSSTRGGGTYEQYF.

The gene calls are TRBV2 and TRBJ1-2, with a tentative D call TRBD1 (5 bases). Germline lookup yields CDR1 SNHLY and CDR2 FYNNEI. The CDR3 is made up of 16 amino acids. The V gene lost 8 bases and the J gene lost 4 bases, with 23 bases spanning the gap. CDR3 region: CASSPRGAMGVYGYTF. The CDR3 DNA follows: TGTGCCAGCTCACCCCGCGGGGCCATGGGGGTCTATGGCTACACCTTC.

This chain links TRBV24-1 with TRBJ2-6, with no clear D. V lost 7 bases to trimming and J lost 0 bases, with 6 bases between them. CDR3 length: 14 amino acids. Germline V gene data show CDR1 as KGHDR and CDR2 as SFDVKD. The CDR3 sequence is CATSGSSGANVLTF. In DNA, the CDR3 is TGTGCCACCAGCGGCAGCTCTGGGGCCAACGTCCTGACTTTC.

The rearrangement links TRBV19 to TRBJ2-1; the D is unclear. Germline CDR1 and CDR2: LNHDA and SQIVND (reference sequence). There are 11 residues in the CDR3. Trimming removed 5 bases at V and 9 bases at J, with 8 bases between. DNA for the CDR3: TGTGCCAGTAGTCTTAGCTCTGAGCAGTTCTTC. Its protein is CASSLSSEQFF.

The chain links TRBV25-1 to TRBJ2-2; D might be TRBD1 or TRBD2, each matching 5 bases. Trimming took 6 bases from V and 4 from J, leaving 15 bases between them. From germline, CDR1 is MGHDK and CDR2 SYGVNS. CDR3 size: 15 residues. CDR3 bases: TGTGCCAGCAGGAGGGGCCAGGGAGCCACCGGGGAGCTGTTTTTT. Translation: CASRRGQGATGELFF.

The J gene is TRBJ2-3, the V gene TRBV5-6; perhaps TRBD2 as D (6 bases). Trimming left V 3 bases short and J 6 bases short, with 20 bases between. Germline V lookup: CDR1 SGHDT, CDR2 YYEEEE. CDR3 length: 16 amino acids. The CDR3 DNA follows: TGTGCCAGCAGCTCGGGGACGCGGAGGGTTTTCGATACGCAGTATTTT. This gives the protein CASSSGTRRVFDTQYF.

V and J are TRBV3-1 and TRBJ2-1; the D gene is possibly TRBD2 (5 bases). Germline V gene lookup returns CDR1 LGHDT and CDR2 YNNKEL (reference sequence). The CDR3 consists of 15 residues. With 0 bases removed from V and 4 bases from J, the gap between germline ends came to 10 bases. DNA for the CDR3: TGTGCCAGCAGCCAAGATCCTAGCCTATACAATGAGCAGTTCTTC. Translation: CASSQDPSLYNEQFF.

The chain combines TRBV7-9 with TRBJ2-1, with D unclear. The CDR3 consists of 15 residues. In germline, CDR1 is SEHNR, CDR2 FQNEAQ (reference sequence). V was cut by 3 bases and J by 0 bases, with 9 bases left in between. The CDR3 DNA sequence: TGTGCCAGCAGCTTGGGCCCTTACTCCTACAATGAGCAGTTCTTC. It specifies CASSLGPYSYNEQFF.

The CDR3 here is CASSLGHGLLNNEQFF. The CDR3 DNA is TGTGCCAGCAGCTTGGGTCACGGACTCTTAAACAATGAGCAGTTCTTC. This chain links TRBV5-6 with TRBJ2-1; a possible D gene is TRBD2 (5 bases). CDR1 SGHDT and CDR2 YYEEEE come from the germline V gene. The CDR3 consists of 16 residues. Trimming removed 0 bases at V and 5 bases at J, with 15 bases between.